The 32 T cell receptor beta chains presented below share a single source sample, sequenced in a study of neurological immune-mediated disorders. TCRdb itself ran the 5' RACE reads through MiXCR, one entry per CDR3 protein. The repertoire holds about 70,000 distinct CDR3 sequences, with roughly 4.8% as singletons. Source material: PBMCs. These TCRs come from a woman in her sixties or seventies with multiple sclerosis.

Ten or more counts support this clonotype. This chain links TRBV7-9 with TRBJ2-1, with a possible D match to TRBD2 (5 bases). Germline CDR1 reads SEHNR; CDR2 reads FQNEAQ (reference sequence). This CDR3 comprises 14 residues. Trimming pared 3 bases from V and 5 bases from J, leaving 11 bases between. This CDR3 is CASSFFMRDNEQFF. In nucleotides, the CDR3 is TGTGCCAGCAGCTTTTTTATGCGGGACAATGAGCAGTTCTTC. Combining the CDR3 with reference TRBV7-9 and TRBJ2-1 gives the whole variable domain DTGVSQNPRHKITKRGQNVTFRCDPISEHNRLYWYRQTLGQGPEFLTYFQNEAQLEKSRLLSDRFSAERPKGSFSTLEIQRTEQGDSAMYLCASSFFMRDNEQFFGPGTRLTVL.

This clonotype was seen at least ten times. The V call is TRBV7-2, the J call TRBJ2-7; D gene ambiguous. The CDR3 runs 19 residues. Germline assignment: CDR1 SGHTA and CDR2 FQGNSA. V gave up 1 base and J gave up 1 base, with 23 bases separating them. CDR3 coding DNA: TGTGCCAGCAGCTTAGGCCCAAGGATGGGCAACCCGCGGTCCTACGAGCAGTACTTC. It yields the protein CASSLGPRMGNPRSYEQYF.

This clonotype was observed many times. The V gene is TRBV15, the J gene TRBJ2-1; 10 bases fit TRBD2. Germline V gene data show CDR1 as LNHNV and CDR2 as YYDKDF (reference sequence). This CDR3 comprises 16 residues. Germline trimming cut 3 bases from V and 6 bases from J; bases unmatched to any gene: 8. CDR3 region: CATSSRTSGPINEQFF. The CDR3 DNA reads TGTGCCACCAGCAGCCGGACTAGCGGACCTATCAATGAGCAGTTCTTC. Using reference TRBV15 and TRBJ2-1 for the parts outside the CDR3, the full variable domain is DAMVIQNPRYQVTQFGKPVTLSCSQTLNHNVMYWYQQKSSQAPKLLFHYYDKDFNNEADTPDNFQSRRPNTSFCFLDIRSPGLGDTAMYLCATSSRTSGPINEQFFGPGTRLTVL.

This clonotype showed up many times. The chain links TRBV5-1 to TRBJ2-3; the match to TRBD1 covers 9 bases. Germline V gene sequence: CDR1 SGHRS, CDR2 YFSETQ. This CDR3 comprises 14 residues. Unmatched junction bases numbered 8, after V lost 9 bases and J lost 3 bases. CDR3 in amino acids: CATTPGTGTDTQYF. CDR3 sequence (DNA): TGCGCCACCACCCCGGGGACAGGGACAGATACGCAGTATTTT.

The chain is built from TRBV12-3 or TRBV12-4 and TRBJ2-2; D is possibly TRBD2 (6 bases). This CDR3 region has 16 residues. Trimming took off 4 bases at V and 3 bases at J, with 15 bases between the two ends. The CDR3 nucleotides read TGTGCCAGCAGTTACGGGGACTCCAGGGACACCGGGGAGCTGTTTTTT. Its protein product is CASSYGDSRDTGELFF.

This clonotype was observed at least ten times. This rearrangement joins TRBV3-1 to TRBJ2-3; TRBD2 aligns across 10 bases. The CDR3 loop spans 15 amino acids. Germline CDR1 reads LGHDT; CDR2 reads YNNKEL (reference sequence). V dropped 6 bases and J dropped 6; count of bases not matched to a gene: 9. This chain's CDR3 is CASSPITSGTDTQYF. As DNA, the CDR3 is TGTGCCAGCAGTCCAATTACTAGCGGGACCGATACGCAGTATTTT.

This clonotype was seen repeatedly, ten times or more. This rearrangement joins TRBV6-5 to TRBJ2-5, with 8 bases aligning to TRBD1. Germline values: CDR1 MNHEY, CDR2 SVGAGI. Trimming at V came to 0 bases and at J to 4 bases, leaving 4 bases not matched to a gene. This CDR3 comprises 15 residues. The CDR3 is CASSYSGTGGETQYF. CDR3 nucleotides: TGTGCCAGCAGTTACTCCGGGACAGGTGGAGAGACCCAGTACTTC.

This clonotype was seen many times. The chain joins TRBV12-3 or TRBV12-4 to TRBJ2-1; 8 bases fit TRBD1. V lost 5 bases and J lost 0; bases outside the gene matches: 18. The CDR3 has 20 amino acids. The CDR3 DNA reads TGTGCCAGCAGTAAAACCCCGGACAGGGTTACGCGTTTCTCCTACAATGAGCAGTTCTTC. The encoded protein is CASSKTPDRVTRFSYNEQFF.

The rearrangement links TRBV2 to TRBJ1-1; the match to TRBD1 covers 11 bases. This CDR3 is 14 amino acids long. Germline CDR1 reads SNHLY; CDR2 reads FYNNEI. V was clipped by 6 bases and J by 2 bases; unmatched bases: 2. In DNA form, the CDR3 reads TGTGCCAGCAGATGGACAGGGGGCAACACTGAAGCTTTCTTT. Its translation: CASRWTGGNTEAFF.

V usage is TRBV18 and J usage is TRBJ2-5; D gene unclear. The germline gives CDR1 KGHSH, CDR2 LQKENI. V shed 3 bases and J shed 1 base, with 9 bases lying between them. This CDR3 has 14 amino acids. The CDR3 loop is CASSPTELQETQYF. The CDR3 bases are TGTGCCAGCTCACCCACAGAACTCCAAGAGACCCAGTACTTC.

This clonotype has a count of ten or more. The rearrangement uses TRBV6-2 or TRBV6-3 and TRBJ1-2; 7 positions match TRBD1. J lost 10 bases, V lost 4 bases, and 12 bases had no gene match. The CDR3 sequence is 14 residues long. The germline V gene encodes CDR1 MNHEY and CDR2 SVGEGT. The CDR3 region is CASSFQSTGTDYTF. CDR3 in DNA: TGTGCCAGCAGTTTCCAATCCACCGGGACAGACTACACCTTC.

This clonotype has ten or more counts. J is TRBJ1-1 and V is TRBV7-3; D is undetermined. Germline CDR1 SGHTA, CDR2 FQGTGA. V was trimmed by 5 bases and J by 1 base, leaving 20 bases between them. CDR3 length: 17 amino acids. The DNA for the CDR3 is TGTGCCAGCAGCCAGTCCCGCGGGGTCCGGGCGAACACTGAAGCTTTCTTT. Its protein is CASSQSRGVRANTEAFF.

The DNA for the CDR3 is TGTGCCAGCAGGACCTCCGGGACAGGGGGCGGAATCTCCTACGAGCAGTACTTC. It translates to CASRTSGTGGGISYEQYF. The rearrangement links TRBV6-5 to TRBJ2-7, with 12 bases lining up with TRBD1. V was pared by 6 bases and J by 0 bases, with 12 bases of the junction left unmatched. The CDR3 is 18 amino acids. Germline V CDR1 and CDR2: MNHEY, SVGAGI.

This clonotype was found many times. V usage is TRBV7-3 and J usage is TRBJ2-4; tentative D call: TRBD2 (6 bases). Per the germline V gene, CDR1 is SGHTA and CDR2 is FQGTGA. The V end was cut by 5 bases, the J end by 6 bases, with 11 bases between. The CDR3 is 13 residues long. CDR3 loop: CASSDRLGNIQYF. The DNA for the CDR3 is TGTGCCAGCAGCGATCGACTAGGAAACATTCAGTACTTC.

There are many counts of this clonotype. The V and J genes are TRBV12-3 or TRBV12-4 and TRBJ2-5, with 11 bases fitting TRBD2. V gave up 3 bases and J gave up 5 bases; unmatched junction bases: 2. The CDR3 runs to 14 residues. The CDR3 region is CASSLRLAGETQYF. The CDR3 DNA sequence: TGTGCCAGCAGTTTGCGACTAGCGGGGGAGACCCAGTACTTC.

The J gene is TRBJ2-1, the V gene TRBV29-1; the D is unclear. The length of the CDR3 is 13 residues. In germline, CDR1 is SQVTM, CDR2 ANQGSEA. Trimming removed 8 bases at V and 0 bases at J, with 11 bases between. CDR3 loop: CSLRKSSYNEQFF. The CDR3 DNA sequence: TGCAGCTTAAGGAAGAGCTCCTACAATGAGCAGTTCTTC.

This clonotype was seen only a few times. The chain couples TRBV10-3 to TRBJ2-1, with D hard to call. Per the germline V gene, CDR1 is ENHRY and CDR2 is SYGVKD. Trimming removed 10 bases at V and 6 bases at J, with 10 bases between. The CDR3 extends over 11 amino acids. The CDR3 spells CATQKVNEQFF. In DNA, the CDR3 is TGTGCCACCCAAAAAGTCAATGAGCAGTTCTTC.

Relative to its sample, this clonotype is medium-sized. The chain combines TRBV29-1 with TRBJ1-5; D is undetermined. The length of the CDR3 is 12 residues. Germline-derived CDR1 and CDR2 are SQVTM and ANQGSEA. Deletions cut 4 bases from V and 7 bases from J, with 11 bases between. In nucleotides, the CDR3 is TGCAGCGTTGGTGGGGTAGGGCAGCCCCAGCATTTT. This gives the protein CSVGGVGQPQHF.

The sample holds many counts of this clonotype. The rearrangement links TRBV4-3 to TRBJ2-2, with D uncertain. This CDR3 is 15 amino acids long. Trimming stripped 0 bases from V and 6 bases from J, with 11 bases between. Germline-derived CDR1 and CDR2 are LGHNA and YSLEER. The CDR3 region has the DNA TGCGCCAGCAGCCAAGATCTATTCGTCGCCGGGGAGCTGTTTTTT. It translates to CASSQDLFVAGELFF.

The chain recombines TRBV5-1 with TRBJ2-4, with 8 nucleotides matching TRBD1. The CDR3 covers 18 residues. Germline-derived CDR1 and CDR2 are SGHRS and YFSETQ. Trimming removed 0 bases from V and 0 bases from J; junction bases left unmatched: 8. CDR3 in amino acids: CASSLAWTGTLAKNIQYF. The DNA for the CDR3 is TGCGCCAGCAGCTTGGCCTGGACAGGGACCCTAGCCAAAAACATTCAGTACTTC.

This clonotype was counted at least ten times. V is TRBV12-3 or TRBV12-4 and J is TRBJ2-7; D is uncertain. The CDR3 has 15 residues. V gave up 5 bases and J gave up 5 bases, with 19 bases separating them. CDR3 DNA sequence: TGTGCCAGCAGTCGAGACTTCGACCCCCGGAACGAGCAGTACTTC. It codes for CASSRDFDPRNEQYF.

The J gene is TRBJ2-7, the V gene TRBV12-5, with 8 bases lining up with TRBD1. J lost 4 bases, V lost 6 bases, and 8 bases had no gene match. This CDR3 region has 14 residues. Germline loops: CDR1 LGHNT, CDR2 FRNRAP. CDR3 residues: CASGPRDRPYEQYF. CDR3 in DNA: TGTGCTAGTGGCCCCCGGGACAGGCCGTACGAGCAGTACTTC.

This clonotype was observed many times. The CDR3 here is CASSYSSFRGTGELFF. In DNA form, the CDR3 reads TGTGCCAGCAGTTACTCGTCTTTCAGGGGTACCGGGGAGCTGTTTTTT. The chain uses TRBV6-5 and TRBJ2-2; maybe TRBD1 (6 bases). Trimming pared 0 bases from V and 5 bases from J, leaving 13 bases between. CDR1 and CDR2 from the germline V gene are MNHEY and SVGAGI. This CDR3 has 16 amino acids.

The chain recombines TRBV5-1 with TRBJ2-1; D might be TRBD2 (6 bases). CDR1 and CDR2 (germline): SGHRS, YFSETQ. The V end lost 6 bases, the J end lost 7 bases, and 14 bases lay between the germline ends. The CDR3 sequence is 13 residues long. CDR3 amino acids: CASKPGEQNEQFF. The CDR3 region has the DNA TGCGCCAGCAAGCCGGGGGAACAAAATGAGCAGTTCTTC.

In this sample, this clonotype turned up many times. The J gene is TRBJ2-1, the V gene TRBV6-5, with TRBD2 matching 8 bases. V lost 1 base and J lost 3; bases outside the gene matches: 5. The CDR3 sequence is 16 residues long. Per germline, CDR1 MNHEY and CDR2 SVGAGI. CDR3 in DNA: TGTGCCAGCAGTTACTACGGCGGGAGGAACTACAATGAGCAGTTCTTC. It encodes CASSYYGGRNYNEQFF.

This clonotype was found many times. This chain connects TRBV20-1 to TRBJ2-1; no firm D call. This CDR3 has 15 amino acids. V was shortened by 3 bases and J by 6 bases, with 18 bases between the two germline ends. Germline V gene lookup returns CDR1 DFQATT and CDR2 SNEGSKA (reference sequence). CDR3 protein: CSASFDVTARNEQFF. The CDR3 coding sequence is TGCAGTGCTAGTTTCGACGTCACTGCACGCAATGAGCAGTTCTTC.

This clonotype was recorded a few times. Here the CDR3 DNA reads TGCAGTGCTAGAGAGCACATCGCGTCAACCTTC. Its translation is CSAREHIASTF. V gene TRBV20-1 combines with J gene TRBJ1-2, with D unclear. Trimming removed 0 bases at V and 14 bases at J, with 13 bases between. CDR3 length: 11 residues. Per germline, CDR1 DFQATT and CDR2 SNEGSKA (reference sequence).

This clonotype was counted many times. The genes are TRBV7-9 and TRBJ1-1, with D uncertain. Germline CDR1 reads SEHNR; CDR2 reads FQNEAQ (reference sequence). Between the trimmed V and J ends, which lost 5 bases and 1 base, there was a span of 5 bases. The CDR3 is 12 residues long. The CDR3 bases are TGTGCCAGCAGCGTGGAGAACACTGAAGCTTTCTTT. Protein sequence: CASSVENTEAFF.

This clonotype has ten or more counts. The V and J genes are TRBV20-1 and TRBJ2-7; D may be TRBD2 (6 bases). The V end lost 6 bases, the J end lost 0 bases, and 12 bases lay between the germline ends. This CDR3 is 13 amino acids long. Per the germline V gene, CDR1 is DFQATT and CDR2 is SNEGSKA (reference sequence). The CDR3 sequence is CSAGSRSSYEQYF. Here the CDR3 DNA reads TGCAGTGCCGGGAGTAGAAGCTCCTACGAGCAGTACTTC.

This clonotype was picked up many times. V gene TRBV12-3 or TRBV12-4 combines with J gene TRBJ2-7; weak D call: TRBD2 (6 bases). The CDR3 is made up of 14 amino acids. Trimming pared 3 bases from V and 2 bases from J, leaving 11 bases between. Written as DNA, the CDR3 is TGTGCCAGCAGTTTTCAGGGACTTACCTACGAGCAGTACTTC. Its protein product is CASSFQGLTYEQYF.

There are many counts of this clonotype. The chain has TRBV5-1 and TRBJ2-3, with D maybe TRBD1 (5 bases). V was shortened by 0 bases and J by 2 bases, with 13 bases between the two germline ends. The CDR3 has 16 residues. CDR1 is SGHRS, CDR2 YFSETQ, per germline. The CDR3 DNA follows: TGCGCCAGCAGCTTGGCCAGGGATTTGGTCACAGATACGCAGTATTTT. The encoded protein is CASSLARDLVTDTQYF.

This clonotype was seen repeatedly, ten times or more. CDR3 bases: TGTGCCAGCGGCGACACGGCGGAAGAGACCCAGTACTTC. Its protein is CASGDTAEETQYF. The rearrangement links TRBV5-5 to TRBJ2-5; unclear D gene. The germline V and J ends were trimmed by 7 bases and 3 bases, with 13 bases remaining between them. The germline gives CDR1 SGHKS, CDR2 YYEKEE (reference sequence). The CDR3 contains 13 residues.